These 24 T cell receptor beta chains originate from one sample sequenced in a study of regulatory T cells in long-lasting Graves disease. TCR beta libraries were built with iRepertoire HTBI primers and Arm-PCR of CDR3 regions. Via MiXCR, TCRdb re-called the multiplex PCR reads, giving one row per CDR3 protein. The table records hundreds of thousands of distinct CDR3 sequences, roughly 12% of them present only once. Time point given: newly diagnosed GD, antithyroid drugs for less than 3 months. PBMC-derived RNA was used for the TCR library. This sample was also put to use in a study of T cells in Graves' hyperthyroidism and ophthalmopathy.

Source: peripheral blood mononuclear cells (PBMCs), taken at new diagnosis, from a patient treated with antithyroid drugs. Receptor source: a man in his thirties or forties with Graves disease.

Only a few counts were recorded for this clonotype. J is TRBJ2-2 and V is TRBV5-1, with 10 bases matching TRBD2. Germline V gives CDR1 SGHRS, CDR2 YFSETQ. The CDR3 is 18 amino acids. V gave up 3 bases and J gave up 0 bases; unmatched junction bases: 8. The DNA of the CDR3 is TGCGCCAGCAGCTGGGGACGACTAGCGGGCCCGAACACCGGGGAGCTGTTTTTT. Encoded protein: CASSWGRLAGPNTGELFF.

This clonotype was counted a few times. This CDR3 is CASSRSGGEQYF. The CDR3 coding sequence is TGCGCCAGCAGCCGATCAGGGGGGGAGCAGTACTTC. The chain uses TRBV4-1 and TRBJ2-7; weak D call: TRBD1 (7 bases). Trimming shortened V by 4 bases and J by 7 bases, and 11 bases separated the two germline ends. This CDR3 is 12 amino acids long. Germline CDR1 and CDR2: MGHRA and YSYEKL.

In this sample, this clonotype turned up many times. The J gene is TRBJ2-7, the V gene TRBV20-1; 8 bases match TRBD2. V dropped 4 bases and J dropped 3; count of bases not matched to a gene: 11. CDR1 and CDR2 (germline): DFQATT, SNEGSKA (reference sequence). CDR3 length equals 15 residues. CDR3 sequence: CSATTEGLDHYEQYF. CDR3 nucleotides: TGCAGTGCTACAACGGAGGGACTAGATCACTACGAGCAGTACTTC.

The table lists this clonotype with a few counts. The rearrangement joins TRBV7-7 to TRBJ2-5; D unclear. The germline gives CDR1 SSHAT, CDR2 FNYEAQ (reference sequence). Trimming cost V 2 bases and J 2 bases, with 9 bases left between them. CDR3 length equals 14 residues. The CDR3: CASSLFGPQETQYF. Written as DNA, the CDR3 is TGTGCCAGCAGCTTATTTGGGCCTCAAGAGACCCAGTACTTC.

The chain joins TRBV5-4 to TRBJ2-5, with unresolved D. CDR1 is SGHNT and CDR2 is YYREEE in the germline V gene (reference sequence). This CDR3 has 13 amino acids. V was trimmed by 4 bases and J by 1 base, leaving 8 bases between them. The CDR3 DNA sequence: TGTGCCAGCAGCATTCCGGGCCAAGAGACCCAGTACTTC. Amino acids: CASSIPGQETQYF.

There are many counts of this clonotype. The chain recombines TRBV6-2 or TRBV6-3 with TRBJ1-6, with a weak D call TRBD1 (6 bases). The V end lost 7 bases, the J end lost 10 bases, and 26 bases lay between the germline ends. Germline-derived CDR1 and CDR2 are MNHEY and SVGEGT. There are 17 residues in the CDR3. DNA for the CDR3: TGTGCCAGCAAAACGGGACAAAGATCTCCGATTGGGTCACCCCTCCACTTT. It codes for CASKTGQRSPIGSPLHF.

This clonotype was seen repeatedly, ten times or more. The CDR3 DNA follows: TGTGCCAGCTCACCGGCCATTAACACTGAAGCTTTCTTT. Protein: CASSPAINTEAFF. The chain couples TRBV18 to TRBJ1-1; D is undetermined. The CDR3 covers 13 residues. V lost 3 bases and J lost 2, with 7 bases in between. Germline assignment: CDR1 KGHSH and CDR2 LQKENI.

A few counts support this clonotype. The chain is built from TRBV5-6 and TRBJ1-4; 7 nucleotides match TRBD1. V lost 2 bases and J lost 8; bases outside the gene matches: 6. Germline lookup yields CDR1 SGHDT and CDR2 YYEEEE. The CDR3 consists of 14 residues. DNA of the CDR3: TGTGCCAGCAGCTTCTCCGGGACAGACGAAAAACTGTTTTTT. Translating gives CASSFSGTDEKLFF.

This clonotype was counted between two and nine times. The chain combines TRBV12-3 or TRBV12-4 with TRBJ1-1; 9 bases agree with TRBD1. The CDR3 runs 15 residues. The trim removed 5 bases at V and 5 bases at J, leaving 9 bases unmatched. The CDR3 sequence: CASSPSGQGRTEAFF. The CDR3 region has the DNA TGTGCCAGCAGTCCCTCTGGACAGGGGAGAACTGAAGCTTTCTTT.

This clonotype was found many times. The chain has TRBV12-3 or TRBV12-4 and TRBJ2-3; D may be TRBD1 (6 bases). The V end was cut by 6 bases, the J end by 2 bases, with 9 bases between. The CDR3 consists of 13 residues. The CDR3 protein is CASRRDNTDTQYF. The CDR3 region has the DNA TGTGCCAGCAGGAGGGACAACACAGATACGCAGTATTTT.

This clonotype has more than one count but fewer than ten. V gene TRBV6-2 or TRBV6-3 combines with J gene TRBJ2-1; D possibly corresponds to TRBD2 (6 bases). The germline CDR1 and CDR2 sequences are MNHEY and SVGEGT. V was trimmed by 4 bases and J by 6 bases, leaving 10 bases between them. The CDR3 is 13 residues long. The CDR3 protein is CASSSGTRNEQFF. The CDR3 region has the DNA TGTGCCAGCAGTTCCGGGACTCGCAATGAGCAGTTCTTC.

This clonotype was counted many times. The chain joins TRBV12-5 to TRBJ2-1; D is perhaps TRBD1 (6 bases). CDR1 and CDR2 from the germline V gene are LGHNT and FRNRAP. V was trimmed by 7 bases and J by 10 bases, leaving 17 bases between them. CDR3 length equals 13 residues. The CDR3 region is CASAPPGVYEQFF. The CDR3 nucleotides read TGTGCTAGTGCACCCCCAGGGGTCTACGAGCAGTTCTTC.

This clonotype was detected ten times or more. The junction and the germline gene differ at one end; a read error may be behind it. The J gene is TRBJ2-3, the V gene TRBV9; 9 bases agree with TRBD2. Germline lookup yields CDR1 SGDLS and CDR2 YYNGEE. The CDR3 contains 14 residues. CDR3 nucleotides: TGCGCCAGCAGCTTGGTGCTAGCGGGAAGAATGGAGTATTTT. This gives the protein CASSLVLAGRMEYF. Full variable domain (rest looked up from reference TRBV9 and TRBJ2-3): DSGVTQTPKHLITATGQRVTLRCSPRSGDLSVYWYQQSLDQGLQFLIQYYNGEERAKGNILERFSAQQFPDLHSELNLSSLELGDSALYFCASSLVLAGRMEYFGPGTRLTVL.

The chain joins TRBV30 to TRBJ2-1, with D unresolved. Germline lookup yields CDR1 GTSNPN and CDR2 SVGIG (reference sequence). V lost 0 bases, J lost 4 bases, and 7 bases lay in between. The CDR3 length is 13 residues. The CDR3 coding sequence is TGTGCCTGGAGTGTACAACTGTACAATGAGCAGTTCTTC. Translating gives CAWSVQLYNEQFF.

This clonotype has more than one count but fewer than ten. This chain joins TRBV20-1 and TRBJ2-7, with D tentatively TRBD2 (6 bases). CDR3 size: 14 residues. Trimming removed 5 bases from V and 6 bases from J, with 20 bases in between. Germline V gene sequence: CDR1 DFQATT, CDR2 SNEGSKA (reference sequence). CDR3 sequence reads: CSAQTSGRGSEQYF. In DNA, the CDR3 is TGCAGTGCTCAGACGTCCGGGAGAGGCTCCGAGCAGTACTTC.

This clonotype was counted ten times or more. This may arise from a read error, as a much more abundant clone is one base away. The chain uses TRBV6-1 and TRBJ2-3, with D possibly matching TRBD2 (5 bases). Deletions cut 5 bases from V and 4 bases from J, with 19 bases between. The CDR3 consists of 16 residues. Germline CDR1 MNHNS, CDR2 SASEGT. The CDR3 is CASSPEGGGYADTQYF. For the CDR3, the DNA is TGTGCCAGCAGTCCTGAGGGCGGTGGATACGCAGATACGCAGTATTTT.

At least ten counts were recorded for this clonotype. The rearrangement links TRBV7-3 to TRBJ2-2, with 8 bases aligning to TRBD2. Germline CDR1 is SGHTA and CDR2 is FQGTGA. The CDR3 runs to 17 residues. V shed 0 bases, J shed 3 bases, and the junction held 6 bases outside the gene matches. In nucleotides, the CDR3 is TGTGCCAGCAGCTTAACTAGCGGGATAGGGGACACCGGGGAGCTGTTTTTT. Protein product: CASSLTSGIGDTGELFF.

In its sample, this clonotype was seen a few times. This rearrangement joins TRBV20-1 to TRBJ2-1; no firm D call. The V and J ends lost 5 bases and 3 bases respectively, with 20 bases between them. This CDR3 is built from 16 residues. CDR1 and CDR2 from the germline V gene are DFQATT and SNEGSKA (reference sequence). CDR3 sequence (DNA): TGCAGTGCTGGTCTCAATGCCCGGGCCAGCTACAATGAGCAGTTCTTC. This sequence encodes CSAGLNARASYNEQFF.

This clonotype was counted at least ten times. This sequence joins TRBV6-2 or TRBV6-3 and TRBJ1-2; D is undetermined. The V gene lost 0 bases and the J gene lost 3 bases, with 11 bases spanning the gap. Per the germline V gene, CDR1 is MNHEY and CDR2 is SVGEGT. The CDR3 has 15 residues. The CDR3 nucleotides are TGTGCCAGCAGTTACTCGCTGGGAAGGGACTATGGCTACACCTTC. Protein product: CASSYSLGRDYGYTF.

This clonotype was seen repeatedly, ten times or more. This chain joins TRBV27 and TRBJ2-7; TRBD2 aligns across 9 bases. Trimming took 6 bases from V and 3 from J; bases not matched to a gene: 3. The length of the CDR3 is 13 residues. Germline CDR1 MNHEY, CDR2 SMNVEV (reference sequence). The CDR3 reads CASRVLAGYEQYF. The CDR3 DNA follows: TGTGCCAGCAGGGTACTAGCGGGCTACGAGCAGTACTTC.

This clonotype was seen many times. The chain joins TRBV20-1 to TRBJ1-1, with a weak D call TRBD1 (5 bases). The CDR3 consists of 14 residues. Germline CDR1 reads DFQATT; CDR2 reads SNEGSKA (reference sequence). Trimming stripped 0 bases from V and 4 bases from J, with 12 bases between. Here the CDR3 reads CSARDAHGGTEAFF. Here the CDR3 DNA reads TGCAGTGCTAGAGATGCCCACGGGGGCACTGAAGCTTTCTTT.

In its sample, this clonotype was seen many times. The chain uses TRBV2 and TRBJ2-2, with D unclear. The germline V gene encodes CDR1 SNHLY and CDR2 FYNNEI. This CDR3 has 13 amino acids. With 4 bases removed from V and 4 bases from J, the gap between germline ends came to 7 bases. The CDR3 DNA sequence: TGTGCCAGCAGTGGCAAGCGCACCGGGGAGCTGTTTTTT. Its protein is CASSGKRTGELFF.

This clonotype was seen at least ten times. The chain combines TRBV28 with TRBJ2-7, with D maybe TRBD1 (6 bases). The CDR3 length is 16 residues. Germline CDR1 reads MDHEN; CDR2 reads SYDVKM. V was shortened by 6 bases and J by 4 bases, with 22 bases between the two germline ends. The CDR3 DNA reads as TGTGCCAGCAGGGGGCCGGAGTTGGGGGCGGATTACGAGCAGTACTTC. Protein: CASRGPELGADYEQYF. The variable domain in full, completed from reference TRBV28 and TRBJ2-7, reads DVKVTQSSRYLVKRTGEKVFLECVQDMDHENMFWYRQDPGLGLRLIYFSYDVKMKEKGDIPEGYSVSREKKERFSLILESASTNQTSMYLCASRGPELGADYEQYFGPGTRLTVT.

The sample holds many counts of this clonotype. The chain recombines TRBV10-1 with TRBJ1-1; unclear D gene. V gave up 0 bases and J gave up 6 bases, with 14 bases separating them. Germline V gene data show CDR1 as WNHNN and CDR2 as SYGVQD (reference sequence). The CDR3 runs to 15 residues. In DNA form, the CDR3 reads TGCGCCAGCAGTGAGTCTTTGGGTGCGGTGGCTGAAGCTTTCTTT. Its protein product is CASSESLGAVAEAFF.